This entry lists 26 T cell receptor beta chains sequenced from one sample in a study of blood T cell repertoires in COVID-19. The repertoire was sequenced with immunoSEQ multiplex PCR; TCRdb's copy has only in-frame clones and lacks some. In the table there are 150,000 to 250,000 clones, about 85% of which are singletons. Material: PBMCs or T cells enriched from blood (not recorded which). The receptors stem from a woman in her 30s who had recovered from COVID-19.

This chain connects TRBV7-9 to TRBJ1-1, with D possibly being TRBD1 (6 bases). Germline lookup yields CDR1 SEHNR and CDR2 FQNEAQ (reference sequence). V was cut by 2 bases and J by 5 bases, with 12 bases left in between. The CDR3 loop spans 14 amino acids. This CDR3 reads CASSLTQGGTEAFF. DNA of the CDR3: TGTGCCAGCAGCTTAACACAGGGAGGGACTGAAGCTTTCTTT.

This chain links TRBV12-5 with TRBJ2-1, with 9 bases lining up with TRBD2. The CDR3 is 15 amino acids. From germline, CDR1 is LGHNT and CDR2 FRNRAP. After removal of 3 bases from V and 5 bases from J, the junction contained 5 bases not matched to a gene. In DNA, the CDR3 is TGTGCTAGTGGTTTCCAACTAGCGGGCAACAATGAGCAGTTCTTC. Translation: CASGFQLAGNNEQFF. Looking up the rest from reference TRBV12-5 and TRBJ2-1 gives the full variable domain: DARVTQTPRHKVTEMGQEVTMRCQPILGHNTVFWYRQTMMQGLELLAYFRNRAPLDDSGMPKDRFSAEMPDATLATLKIQPSEPRDSAVYFCASGFQLAGNNEQFFGPGTRLTVL.

A remark on this clone: Other DNA sequences in this specimen translate into the identical CDR3. V gene TRBV18 combines with J gene TRBJ1-1; 7 bases are shared with TRBD1. The CDR3 contains 14 residues. Germline lookup yields CDR1 KGHSH and CDR2 LQKENI. The V segment lost 1 base and the J segment 1 base; nucleotides outside the gene matches: 0. CDR3 in DNA: TGTGCCAGCTCACCACAGGGGGCGAACACTGAAGCTTTCTTT. Its protein is CASSPQGANTEAFF.

The rearrangement links TRBV6-1 to TRBJ1-5; D is perhaps TRBD1 (5 bases). CDR1 is MNHNS and CDR2 is SASEGT in the germline V gene. The CDR3 is 15 amino acids. The V gene lost 1 base and the J gene lost 5 bases, with 12 bases spanning the gap. The DNA for the CDR3 is TGTGCCAGCAGTGAAGTCGGAAGGGGCGATCAGCCCCAGCATTTT. Encoded protein: CASSEVGRGDQPQHF.

The V and J genes are TRBV5-4 and TRBJ2-1; TRBD2 is a possible D gene (6 bases). The CDR3 loop spans 15 amino acids. Trimming removed 7 bases at V and 3 bases at J, with 17 bases between. In germline, CDR1 is SGHNT, CDR2 YYREEE (reference sequence). The CDR3: CASGTPGGDYNEQFF. CDR3 coding DNA: TGTGCCAGCGGTACCCCGGGCGGGGACTACAATGAGCAGTTCTTC.

The V call is TRBV30, the J call TRBJ2-2; no clear D. Germline CDR1 GTSNPN, CDR2 SVGIG (reference sequence). The CDR3 is 11 amino acids. Trimming pared 2 bases from V and 6 bases from J, leaving 4 bases between. CDR3 in DNA: TGTGCCTGGAGTAGCCCCGGGGAGCTGTTTTTT. Translating it yields CAWSSPGELFF.

The rearrangement uses TRBV7-9 and TRBJ1-2, with a weak D call TRBD1 (6 bases). The V end lost 7 bases, the J end lost 4 bases, and 13 bases lay between the germline ends. The CDR3 length is 13 residues. Germline CDR1 and CDR2: SEHNR and FQNEAQ (reference sequence). CDR3 sequence: CASTSRQAYGYTF. In nucleotides, the CDR3 is TGTGCCAGCACCTCCCGACAGGCCTATGGCTACACCTTC.

The V and J genes are TRBV5-4 and TRBJ2-7; D gene uncertain. This CDR3 has 15 residues. Germline-derived CDR1 and CDR2 are SGHNT and YYREEE (reference sequence). Trimming stripped 4 bases from V and 3 bases from J, with 17 bases between. CDR3 DNA sequence: TGTGCCAGCAGCGCAACCCTACAGATAGGCTACGAGCAGTACTTC. Protein: CASSATLQIGYEQYF. Filled out from reference TRBV5-4 and TRBJ2-7, the complete variable domain reads ETGVTQSPTHLIKTRGQQVTLRCSSQSGHNTVSWYQQALGQGPQFIFQYYREEENGRGNFPPRFSGLQFPNYSSELNVNALELDDSALYLCASSATLQIGYEQYFGPGTRLTVT.

This rearrangement joins TRBV5-4 to TRBJ1-5, with D tentatively TRBD1 (6 bases). The CDR3 extends over 14 amino acids. Germline CDR1 SGHNT, CDR2 YYREEE (reference sequence). Trimming removed 4 bases at V and 3 bases at J, with 11 bases between. CDR3 bases: TGTGCCAGCAGCGTAGACAGGTCCAATCAGCCCCAGCATTTT. Protein product: CASSVDRSNQPQHF.

The chain couples TRBV19 to TRBJ1-2; 10 nucleotides align to TRBD1. V shed 3 bases and J 4 bases; nucleotides not matched to a gene: 5. Germline CDR1 and CDR2: LNHDA and SQIVND (reference sequence). CDR3 length: 15 residues. As DNA, the CDR3 is TGTGCCAGTAGTATGGGGACAGGGGAGGGCTATGGCTACACCTTC. Its protein product is CASSMGTGEGYGYTF.

The rearrangement uses TRBV9 and TRBJ2-1; TRBD2 is a possible D gene (5 bases). The CDR3 has 16 amino acids. From germline, CDR1 is SGDLS and CDR2 YYNGEE. Trimming cost V 3 bases and J 4 bases, with 17 bases left between them. The chain's CDR3 is CASSGRRAGLYNEQFF. In DNA, the CDR3 is TGTGCCAGCAGCGGGCGGCGGGCCGGCTTATACAATGAGCAGTTCTTC.

The CDR3 sequence: CSVRGTGASGANVLTF. CDR3 DNA: TGCAGCGTTAGGGGGACAGGGGCCTCTGGGGCCAACGTCCTGACTTTC. V gene TRBV29-1 combines with J gene TRBJ2-6, with 10 bases aligning to TRBD1. The germline CDR1 and CDR2 sequences are SQVTM and ANQGSEA. The CDR3 loop spans 16 amino acids. V dropped 5 bases and J dropped 0; count of bases not matched to a gene: 4.

This clone was counted a single time. The rearrangement uses TRBV21-1 and TRBJ2-5; the table gives TRBD2 as D, unverified against the DNA. TRBV21-1 is shown as a pseudogene. The CDR3 extends over 17 amino acids. CDR3 sequence (DNA): TGTGCCAGCAGCAAAGCCTCTGGCGGGGGCCCTAAAGAGACCCAGTACTTC. It is translated as CASSKASGGGPKETQYF.

V usage is TRBV3-1 (or the pseudogene TRBV3-2) and J usage is TRBJ2-3; D may be TRBD1 (6 bases). The germline V gene encodes CDR1 LGHDT and CDR2 YNNKEL (reference sequence). Trimming took 8 bases from V and 0 from J, leaving 12 bases between them. The CDR3 runs to 14 residues. CDR3 in amino acids: CASSPGASTDTQYF. The CDR3 DNA reads TGTGCCAGCTCGCCAGGGGCTAGCACAGATACGCAGTATTTT.

The chain joins TRBV3-1 (or the pseudogene TRBV3-2) to TRBJ1-2; TRBD1 matches at 9 bases. The CDR3 consists of 16 residues. With 0 bases clipped from V and 2 bases from J, the junction kept 4 bases outside the gene matches. Germline lookup yields CDR1 LGHDT and CDR2 YNNKEL (reference sequence). The CDR3 nucleotides are TGTGCCAGCAGCCAAGATCGAGGGACAGGGAACTATGGCTACACCTTC. Residues: CASSQDRGTGNYGYTF.

The sample holds one count of this clone. The rearrangement joins TRBV9 to TRBJ1-1, with a possible D match to TRBD1 (6 bases). The V end was cut by 0 bases, the J end by 1 base, with 22 bases between. The CDR3 length is 19 residues. CDR1 and CDR2 (germline): SGDLS, YYNGEE. Here the CDR3 reads CASSVDSTGYGAGNTEAFF. CDR3 in DNA: TGTGCCAGCAGCGTAGACTCTACAGGGTATGGGGCAGGGAACACTGAAGCTTTCTTT.

The V call is TRBV12-3 or TRBV12-4, the J call TRBJ1-5; D remains ambiguous. The CDR3 length is 13 residues. Trimming removed 5 bases from V and 1 base from J, with 6 bases in between. DNA of the CDR3: TGTGCCAGCAGTGTCCAGAGCAATCAGCCCCAGCATTTT. The encoded protein is CASSVQSNQPQHF.

V is TRBV23-1 and J is TRBJ2-1, with 7 bases matching TRBD2. TRBV23-1 is flagged as an ORF with uncertain function. The CDR3 covers 13 residues. V dropped 3 bases and J dropped 9; count of bases not matched to a gene: 5. In DNA, the CDR3 is TGCGCCAGCAGTCACCACGGGGGGTTTGAGCAGTTCTTC. Residues: CASSHHGGFEQFF.

The chain carries TRBV7-8 and TRBJ1-1, with TRBD1 as a possible D gene (5 bases). Germline V gene sequence: CDR1 SGHVS, CDR2 FQNEAQ. The CDR3 has 13 residues. V lost 4 bases to trimming and J lost 10 bases, with 16 bases between them. The DNA for the CDR3 is TGTGCCAGCAGCTACCGACAGACGGTTTCAGCTTTCTTT. It is translated as CASSYRQTVSAFF. The full variable domain, completed using reference TRBV7-8 and TRBJ1-1, is GAGVSQSPRYKVAKRGQDVALRCDPISGHVSLFWYQQALGQGPEFLTYFQNEAQLDKSGLPSDRFFAERPEGSVSTLKIQRTQQEDSAVYLCASSYRQTVSAFFGQGTRLTVV.

This chain uses TRBV5-4 with TRBJ1-2; D unclear. Germline-derived CDR1 and CDR2 are SGHNT and YYREEE (reference sequence). V gave up 5 bases and J gave up 2 bases, with 10 bases separating them. The length of the CDR3 is 13 residues. CDR3 residues: CASSSGLNYGYTF. CDR3 sequence (DNA): TGTGCCAGCAGTTCAGGCCTAAACTATGGCTACACCTTC. The variable domain in full, with the rest retrieved from reference TRBV5-4 and TRBJ1-2, is ETGVTQSPTHLIKTRGQQVTLRCSSQSGHNTVSWYQQALGQGPQFIFQYYREEENGRGNFPPRFSGLQFPNYSSELNVNALELDDSALYLCASSSGLNYGYTFGSGTRLTVV.

The sample holds one count of this clone. The DNA of the CDR3 is TGTGCCAGCAGCCAAGTGGGGGCGGGCGGCTACACCTTC. It specifies CASSQVGAGGYTF. The V and J genes are TRBV3-1 (or the pseudogene TRBV3-2) and TRBJ1-2; tentatively, D is TRBD1 (6 bases). The germline V gene has CDR1 LGHDT and CDR2 YNNKEL (reference sequence). The CDR3 length is 13 residues. V lost 1 base and J lost 8, with 11 bases in between.

The chain uses TRBV10-3 and TRBJ2-3; D is unclear. Germline lookup yields CDR1 ENHRY and CDR2 SYGVKD. V lost 9 bases to trimming and J lost 1 base, with 8 bases between them. The CDR3 loop spans 12 amino acids. The DNA of the CDR3 is TGTGCCATACACCGTCGCACAGATACGCAGTATTTT. Its translation: CAIHRRTDTQYF.

The V call is TRBV7-2, the J call TRBJ2-3; 8 nucleotides align to TRBD2. The ends lost 1 base at V and 7 bases at J; junction bases unmatched: 7. Germline V gene sequence: CDR1 SGHTA, CDR2 FQGNSA. The CDR3 consists of 15 residues. The chain's CDR3 is CASSLGSGGLNTQYF. CDR3 in DNA: TGTGCCAGCAGCTTAGGATCGGGGGGGCTAAATACGCAGTATTTT.

CDR3 in DNA: TGTGCCAGCACCGAAACAGGGATGAACACTGAAGCTTTCTTT. This sequence encodes CASTETGMNTEAFF. This chain connects TRBV27 to TRBJ1-1; D might be TRBD1 (6 bases). CDR1 and CDR2 (germline): MNHEY, SMNVEV (reference sequence). Trimming cost V 7 bases and J 0 bases, with 12 bases left between them. This CDR3 has 14 residues.

The V call is TRBV3-1 (or the pseudogene TRBV3-2), the J call TRBJ2-5; 10 bases fit TRBD2. V shed 0 bases, J shed 4 bases, and the junction held 5 bases outside the gene matches. The CDR3 runs to 16 residues. Germline loops: CDR1 LGHDT, CDR2 YNNKEL (reference sequence). The DNA for the CDR3 is TGTGCCAGCAGCCAAGAAGGGCCTAGCGGGAGAGAGACCCAGTACTTC. It encodes CASSQEGPSGRETQYF.

The genes are TRBV12-3 or TRBV12-4 and TRBJ1-5; D gene uncertain. V dropped 4 bases and J dropped 7 bases, with 8 bases sitting between them. This CDR3 region has 12 residues. In nucleotides, the CDR3 is TGTGCCAGCAGTTCCAGAACGCAGCCCCAGCATTTT. This encodes CASSSRTQPQHF.